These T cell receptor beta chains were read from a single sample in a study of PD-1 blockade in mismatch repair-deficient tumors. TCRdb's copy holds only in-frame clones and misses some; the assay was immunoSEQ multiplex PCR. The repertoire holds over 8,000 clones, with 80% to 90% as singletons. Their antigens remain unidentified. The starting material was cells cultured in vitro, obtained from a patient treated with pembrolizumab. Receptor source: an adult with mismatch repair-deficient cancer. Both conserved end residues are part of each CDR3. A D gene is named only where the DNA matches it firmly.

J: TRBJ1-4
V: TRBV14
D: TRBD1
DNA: TGTGCCAGCAGCCTCAACCGGACAGGGGGCCGAGAAAAACTGTTTTTT
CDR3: CASSLNRTGGREKLFF

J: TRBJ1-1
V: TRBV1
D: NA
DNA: TGCACCAGCAGCCGTTGGCGCGGAACTGAAGCTTTCTTT
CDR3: CTSSRWRGTEAFF

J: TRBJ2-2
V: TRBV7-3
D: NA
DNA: TGTGCCAGCAGTCCTCCCCGGGGGGCAAGAGGGAACGGGGAGCTGTTTTTT
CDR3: CASSPPRGARGNGELFF

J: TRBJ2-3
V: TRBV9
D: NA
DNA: TGTGCCAGCAGCCGACCGGGGAACGCAGATACGCAGTATTTT
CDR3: CASSRPGNADTQYF

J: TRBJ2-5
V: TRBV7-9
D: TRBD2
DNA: TGTGCCAGCAGCTTAGGGGGGACTAGCGGGACCCAAGAGACCCAGTACTTC
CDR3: CASSLGGTSGTQETQYF

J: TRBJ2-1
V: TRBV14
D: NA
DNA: TGTGCCAGCAGAGCGGTCTCCTACAATGAGCAGTTCTTC
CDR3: CASRAVSYNEQFF

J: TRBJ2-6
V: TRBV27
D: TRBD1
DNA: TGTGCCAGCAGCCGAGCCCAAGGGGGCCTTGGGGCCAACGTCCTGACTTTC
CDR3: CASSRAQGGLGANVLTF

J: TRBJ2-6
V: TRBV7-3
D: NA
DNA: TGTGCCAGCAGCCTGACAGCGACCGTGGGCGTCCTGACTTTC
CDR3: CASSLTATVGVLTF

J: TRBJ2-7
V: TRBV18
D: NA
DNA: TGTGCCAGCTCACCTGGAGGGGGCGGAACAAGCGAGCAGTACTTC
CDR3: CASSPGGGGTSEQYF

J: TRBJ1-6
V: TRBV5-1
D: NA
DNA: TGCGCCAGCAGCTTTATCCAGGGAGGAAATTCACCCCTCCACTTT
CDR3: CASSFIQGGNSPLHF